A single sample gave rise to the 6 T cell receptor beta chains below, sequenced in a study of cytomegalovirus exposure and HLA in healthy donors. The PCR was carried out with 60 Vbeta primers and 13 Jbeta primers. Produced via immunoSEQ multiplex PCR; TCRdb's table is partial and in-frame only. The sample includes 120,000 to 150,000 clones, 60% to 80% seen only once; the top ten take 1.5% to 2%. The material sequenced was PBMCs. These receptors originate from a woman between 25 and 40 years old in good health and CMV-seronegative.

This chain joins TRBV5-8 and TRBJ2-1; TRBD1 is a possible D gene (6 bases). The CDR3 has 13 amino acids. Germline V gives CDR1 SGHTS, CDR2 YDEGEE. The V end lost 2 bases, the J end lost 7 bases, and 10 bases lay between the germline ends. The CDR3 bases are TGTGCCAGCAGCTTCTACAGGGATAATGAGCAGTTCTTC. Translated: CASSFYRDNEQFF.

The CDR3 region is CASSVGTGGNFGEKLFF. DNA of the CDR3: TGCGCCAGCAGCGTAGGGACAGGGGGGAATTTCGGGGAAAAACTGTTTTTT. The genes are TRBV5-1 and TRBJ1-4; 11 nucleotides align to TRBD1. The CDR3 totals 17 residues. The germline CDR1 and CDR2 sequences are SGHRS and YFSETQ. V lost 4 bases and J lost 8; bases outside the gene matches: 13.

About this clone: Other nucleotide sequences in the sample specify the same CDR3. This chain connects TRBV4-1 to TRBJ1-1; D is perhaps TRBD1 (5 bases). The CDR3 runs to 13 residues. V was pared by 1 base and J by 5 bases, with 8 bases between. The germline CDR1 and CDR2 sequences are MGHRA and YSYEKL. The CDR3 protein is CASSQGQNTEAFF. The CDR3 nucleotides read TGCGCCAGCAGCCAAGGACAGAATACTGAAGCTTTCTTT.

The chain carries TRBV5-6 and TRBJ2-2; 8 nucleotides align to TRBD2. The germline V gene encodes CDR1 SGHDT and CDR2 YYEEEE. There are 15 residues in the CDR3. Trimming at V came to 2 bases and at J to 4 bases, leaving 4 bases not matched to a gene. In DNA form, the CDR3 reads TGTGCCAGCAGCTTCGGGACTAGATCCACCGGGGAGCTGTTTTTT. Translation: CASSFGTRSTGELFF.

The chain employs TRBV5-5 and TRBJ1-1; 7 bases are a match to TRBD1. The V segment lost 0 bases and the J segment 5 bases; nucleotides outside the gene matches: 7. Germline CDR1 is SGHKS and CDR2 is YYEKEE (reference sequence). This CDR3 is 15 amino acids long. The CDR3 is CASSLAATGVTEAFF. CDR3 DNA sequence: TGTGCCAGCAGCTTGGCAGCTACAGGGGTAACTGAAGCTTTCTTT.

The chain joins TRBV27 to TRBJ2-7; a weak D match, TRBD1 (6 bases). Germline CDR1 and CDR2: MNHEY and SMNVEV (reference sequence). The CDR3 has 13 residues. Trimming stripped 7 bases from V and 2 bases from J, with 12 bases between. The CDR3 DNA is TGTGCCAGCAAGCAGGGGCCGGCCTACGAGCAGTACTTC. This gives the protein CASKQGPAYEQYF.